This T cell receptor (beta chain) was sequenced in a study of blood T cells in healthy people across ages. This CDR3 has 13 amino acids. V lost 4 bases and J lost 2; bases outside the gene matches: 3. CDR1 is DFQATT, CDR2 SNEGSKA, per germline (reference sequence). Then a second PCR, running roughly 7 to 11 cycles, was carried out with a sample-barcoded 5' primer and a J-beta primer mix. TCRdb ran MiXCR on the 5' RACE reads and lists one entry per CDR3 protein. The profile shows about 1,000,000 distinct CDR3 sequences, 40% to 45% of them singletons. Specimen: blood. The TCR comes from a woman in her fifties or sixties in good health. The chain uses TRBV20-1 and TRBJ2-7; 9 nucleotides agree with TRBD2. For the CDR3, the DNA is TGCAGTGCTATTAGCGGGAGAGCCTACGAGCAGTACTTC. Protein: CSAISGRAYEQYF.